This record covers a single T cell receptor (beta chain). Its target is unknown. The data stem from a study of cytomegalovirus exposure and HLA in healthy donors. Study overall: The approximately 120 validation repertoires and the 666 first-cohort repertoires shared a platform, a later analysis reported. Notes on the study in general: As confirmed in vitro, three CMV-associated chains were specific for CMV antigens. The study flagged some 170 TCR beta chains as cytomegalovirus-associated. Most sequenced TCRs were rare (though some public TCRs occurred in many donors).

This CDR3 contains 17 residues. Germline trimming cut 9 bases from V and 2 bases from J; bases unmatched to any gene: 14. Germline CDR1 reads SGHDN; CDR2 reads FVKESK. Profiling relied on immunoSEQ multiplex PCR, and the TCRdb table lists in-frame clones only, not all of them. Of 250,000 to 350,000 clones in the sample, roughly 89% are singletons; the top ten hold 0.75% to 0.85%. This TCR came from a woman under 30 in good health and CMV-seronegative. Sequenced sample: PBMCs. The V gene is TRBV14, the J gene TRBJ2-7; 12 nucleotides agree with TRBD2. The CDR3, as DNA: TGTGCCAGGGGCGGGCCTCCGGGACTAGCGGGTCCCTACGAGCAGTACTTC. It specifies CARGGPPGLAGPYEQYF.